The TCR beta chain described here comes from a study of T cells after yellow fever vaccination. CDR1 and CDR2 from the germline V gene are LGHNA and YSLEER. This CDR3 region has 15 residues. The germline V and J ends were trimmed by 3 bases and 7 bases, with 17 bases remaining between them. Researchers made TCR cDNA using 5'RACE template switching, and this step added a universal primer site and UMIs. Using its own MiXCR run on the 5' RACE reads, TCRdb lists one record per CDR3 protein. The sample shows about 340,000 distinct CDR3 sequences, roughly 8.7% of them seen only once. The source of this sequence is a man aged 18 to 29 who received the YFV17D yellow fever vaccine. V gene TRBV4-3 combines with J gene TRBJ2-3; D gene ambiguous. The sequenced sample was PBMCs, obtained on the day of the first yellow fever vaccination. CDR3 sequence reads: CASSQPRTPTNTQYF. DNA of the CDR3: TGCGCCAGCAGCCAGCCTAGGACCCCTACGAATACGCAGTATTTT.